Below are 8 T cell receptor beta chains sequenced from a single sample in a study of beta chain features in type 1 diabetes. Whole-study results and caveats: TCRB CDR3 length was moderately but significantly reduced in all four CD4+ subsets of Type 1 diabetes patients.

Antigens of these TCRs are unknown. Investigators reverse transcribed all isolated RNA, so they sequenced expressed TCRB transcripts. Only in-frame clones appear in the TCRdb table, and some are missing; sequencing was by immunoSEQ multiplex PCR. The table lists hundreds of thousands of clones, about a tenth of them singletons. The source material was naive CD4+ T cells from blood. The receptors here all came from a man aged 25 to 40 with type 1 diabetes.

This clone was counted between two and nine times. The gene calls are TRBV7-3 and TRBJ1-1; tentatively, D is TRBD1 (5 bases). This CDR3 has 14 amino acids. V dropped 2 bases and J dropped 4 bases, with 11 bases sitting between them. Per germline, CDR1 SGHTA and CDR2 FQGTGA. CDR3 sequence: CASSLLPGITEAFF. As DNA, the CDR3 is TGTGCCAGCAGCTTACTCCCAGGGATCACTGAAGCTTTCTTT.

This clone has a single count. This chain joins TRBV18 and TRBJ2-3; TRBD1 might be the D (5 bases). CDR1 and CDR2 from the germline V gene are KGHSH and LQKENI. V dropped 3 bases and J dropped 0 bases, with 10 bases sitting between them. The CDR3 covers 15 residues. CDR3 nucleotide sequence: TGTGCCAGCTCACCTGCGGACACCAGCACAGATACGCAGTATTTT. It codes for CASSPADTSTDTQYF.

V is TRBV7-9 and J is TRBJ2-3, with D unresolved. V was trimmed by 0 bases and J by 6 bases, leaving 7 bases between them. Looked up from germline, CDR1 is SEHNR and CDR2 is FQNEAQ (reference sequence). This CDR3 region has 13 residues. The CDR3 coding sequence is TGTGCCAGCAGCTTAGCCCAGTGGGATACGCAGTATTTT. It yields the protein CASSLAQWDTQYF. The full variable domain, its missing parts supplied by reference TRBV7-9 and TRBJ2-3, is DTGVSQNPRHKITKRGQNVTFRCDPISEHNRLYWYRQTLGQGPEFLTYFQNEAQLEKSRLLSDRFSAERPKGSFSTLEIQRTEQGDSAMYLCASSLAQWDTQYFGPGTRLTVL.

There are a few counts of this clone. The chain combines TRBV10-3 with TRBJ2-3; 11 bases are shared with TRBD1. The germline V gene encodes CDR1 ENHRY and CDR2 SYGVKD. Trimming removed 10 bases from V and 3 bases from J; junction bases left unmatched: 3. The CDR3 runs 13 residues. This CDR3 reads CATGTGGTDTQYF. CDR3 coding DNA: TGTGCCACCGGGACAGGGGGGACAGATACGCAGTATTTT.

In this sample, this clone turned up a few times. The V and J genes are TRBV7-9 and TRBJ2-1; 10 nucleotides match TRBD2. The CDR3 has 16 amino acids. Losses at the gene ends were 5 bases for V and 8 bases for J; bases not matched to a gene: 12. The germline CDR1 and CDR2 sequences are SEHNR and FQNEAQ (reference sequence). The CDR3 is CASSDIPAGGLDEQFF. For the CDR3, the DNA is TGTGCCAGCAGCGATATCCCAGCGGGGGGGTTAGATGAGCAGTTCTTC.

The chain links TRBV7-9 to TRBJ1-5; D perhaps matches TRBD1 (5 bases). V was clipped by 5 bases and J by 6 bases, with 11 bases between them. Per the germline V gene, CDR1 is SEHNR and CDR2 is FQNEAQ (reference sequence). The CDR3 runs to 13 residues. The CDR3 bases are TGTGCCAGCAGCCAGTTTGGGGCTCAGCCCCAGCATTTT. Translating it yields CASSQFGAQPQHF. Using reference TRBV7-9 and TRBJ1-5 for the parts outside the CDR3, the full variable domain is DTGVSQNPRHKITKRGQNVTFRCDPISEHNRLYWYRQTLGQGPEFLTYFQNEAQLEKSRLLSDRFSAERPKGSFSTLEIQRTEQGDSAMYLCASSQFGAQPQHFGDGTRLSIL.

The J gene is TRBJ2-1, the V gene TRBV28; the D is unclear. V lost 8 bases and J lost 4, with 9 bases in between. CDR1 and CDR2 from the germline V gene are MDHEN and SYDVKM. This CDR3 region has 12 residues. The CDR3 loop is CASGGHYNEQFF. DNA for the CDR3: TGTGCCAGCGGTGGCCATTACAATGAGCAGTTCTTC.

This clone has just a few counts. Other DNA sequences of this sample code for an identical CDR3. This chain joins TRBV14 and TRBJ2-3; no firm D call. The CDR3 is made up of 13 amino acids. CDR1 is SGHDN, CDR2 FVKESK, per germline. V lost 0 bases and J lost 2, with 3 bases in between. The CDR3 bases are TGTGCCAGCAGCCAAGATTACACAGATACGCAGTATTTT. Amino acids: CASSQDYTDTQYF.